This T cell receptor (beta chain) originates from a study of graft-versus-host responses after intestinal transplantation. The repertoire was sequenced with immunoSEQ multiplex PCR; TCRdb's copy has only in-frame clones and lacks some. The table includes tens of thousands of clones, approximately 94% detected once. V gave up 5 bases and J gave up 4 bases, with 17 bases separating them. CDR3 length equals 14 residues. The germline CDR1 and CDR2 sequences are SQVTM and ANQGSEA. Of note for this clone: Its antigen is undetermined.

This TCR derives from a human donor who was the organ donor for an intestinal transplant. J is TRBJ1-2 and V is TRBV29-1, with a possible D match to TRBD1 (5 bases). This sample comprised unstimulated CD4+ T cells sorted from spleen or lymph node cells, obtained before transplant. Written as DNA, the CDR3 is TGCAGCGTTCGGGACGTGGGGTTCAGCTATGGCTACACCTTC. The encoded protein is CSVRDVGFSYGYTF. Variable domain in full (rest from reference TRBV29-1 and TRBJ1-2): SAVISQKPSRDICQRGTSLTIQCQVDSQVTMMFWYRQQPGQSLTLIATANQGSEATYESGFVIDKFPISRPNLTFSTLTVSNMSPEDSSIYLCSVRDVGFSYGYTFGSGTRLTVV.